This TCR beta chain was identified during a study of patients and donors after allogeneic stem cell transplantation. TCRdb fed the RT-PCR reads into MiXCR, producing one record per CDR3 protein. Among tens of thousands of distinct CDR3 sequences listed, around a third were seen once. The length of the CDR3 is 14 residues. The germline V gene encodes CDR1 SGHTA and CDR2 FQGNSA. Trimming stripped 5 bases from V and 8 bases from J, with 18 bases between. This clonotype was seen many times. The sequencing input was blood, either unsorted or a sorted T cell fraction (not recorded which). The chain carries TRBV7-2 and TRBJ1-2; tentative D call: TRBD1 (5 bases). The TCR sequence derives from a human donor who was either an allogeneic HSCT recipient or a stem cell or donor lymphocyte infusion donor (not recorded which). It is not recorded whose cells these are; they may come from a transplant donor. For the CDR3, the DNA is TGTGCCAGCAGCCCAGGGAGAGACGCGGGAGGCTACACCTTC. This translates into CASSPGRDAGGYTF.